The rows below give T cell receptor beta chains drawn from one sample of a study of T cells in tuberculosis. Only in-frame clones appear in the TCRdb table, and some are missing; sequencing was by immunoSEQ multiplex PCR. Of tens of thousands of clones listed, under 95% were seen once; the top ten hold approximately 7.6%. The sequencing sample was made of PBMCs. Receptors originate from a donor between 10 and 29 years old with latent tuberculosis or without tuberculosis infection. Some clones in this sample may be carry-over from other donors' samples. Each CDR3 is given with its conserved first and last residue. D genes are given only for firm matches. Rows may omit the clone size; those that give it use once, few, many or a size class.

j_call v_call d_call clone_size cdr3_nt cdr3_aa
TRBJ2-7 TRBV7-2 TRBD1 once TGTGCCAGCAGCTTGGGACAGGGGGCGCAAGAGCAGTACTTC CASSLGQGAQEQYF
TRBJ2-3 TRBV14 TRBD2 NA TGTGCCAGCAGCCAAGTCCACGGGGGGGGAGGGCCGACAGATACGCAGTATTTT CASSQVHGGGGPTDTQYF
TRBJ1-2 TRBV10-3 NA NA TGTGCCATCAGTGAGAAAACAACAGATGGCTACACCTTC CAISEKTTDGYTF
TRBJ2-6 TRBV19 NA NA TGTGCCAGTAGTTCTCATATAGACAGAACCTACTCTGGGGCCAACGTCCTGACTTTC CASSSHIDRTYSGANVLTF
TRBJ2-2 TRBV5-1 NA NA TGCGCCAGCAGCCCTAGCGACCCCAGAGGTACCGGGGAGCTGTTTTTT CASSPSDPRGTGELFF
TRBJ1-4 TRBV28 NA NA TGTGCCAGCAGTCCCACCCCCGGACTCTCGAGGTCCTATGAAAAACTGTTTTTT CASSPTPGLSRSYEKLFF
TRBJ1-2 TRBV11-2 NA NA TGTGCCAGCAGCTTGTCCAAGTCTACTAACTATGGCTACACCTTC CASSLSKSTNYGYTF
TRBJ1-3 TRBV28 NA NA TGTGCCAGCAGTTTAATCCGGGACACAGCGGACTCCTCTGGAAACACCATATATTTT CASSLIRDTADSSGNTIYF
TRBJ2-5 TRBV7-9 TRBD2 NA TGTGCCAGCAGCTTTGGGACTAGCGCAAAAGAGACCCAGTACTTC CASSFGTSAKETQYF
TRBJ1-1 TRBV30 TRBD1 NA TGTGCCTGGAGTGTCATACAGGGGGCAGGGGAAGCTTTCTTT CAWSVIQGAGEAFF
TRBJ2-2 TRBV27 NA NA TGTGCCAGCTCCGGGCGGGCGAACACCGGGGAGCTGTTTTTT CASSGRANTGELFF
TRBJ2-7 TRBV5-1 TRBD2 once TGCGCCAGCAGCCCCGTGAGCGGGGCCTACGAGCAGTACTTC CASSPVSGAYEQYF
TRBJ1-3 TRBV27 NA NA TGTGCCAGCAGTCCCCGGACAGTTACTGGAAACACCATATATTTT CASSPRTVTGNTIYF
TRBJ1-4 TRBV28 TRBD1 NA TGTGCCAGCAGACTGGACAGGCCTAATGAAAAACTGTTTTTT CASRLDRPNEKLFF
TRBJ2-7 TRBV6-5 NA NA TGTGCCAGCAGTTCTGGGGCCTGGGGCGGCGAGCAGTACTTC CASSSGAWGGEQYF
TRBJ1-5 TRBV6-5 NA once TGTGCCAGCAGTTACAGCGGGGCGAAGGGCAATCAGCCCCAGCATTTT CASSYSGAKGNQPQHF
TRBJ1-1 TRBV6-5 NA NA TGTGCCAGCAGACCACAGGGAGGGGGTGCTTTCTTT CASRPQGGGAFF
TRBJ1-6 TRBV9 NA NA TGTGCCAGCAGCGTAAAAGGGGCATCCAATTCACCCCTCCACTTT CASSVKGASNSPLHF
TRBJ2-1 TRBV29-1 NA NA TGCAGCGTTGAAAACTCGGGTAGCGGCCGGGCCTACAATGAGCAGTTCTTC CSVENSGSGRAYNEQFF
TRBJ1-1 TRBV5-1 NA NA TGCGCCAGCAGCCCAGGACAGATGAACACTGAAGCTTTCTTT CASSPGQMNTEAFF
TRBJ1-1 TRBV6-5 TRBD1 NA TGTGCCAGCAGTTACGGAGACAGGGAAACTGAAGCTTTCTTT CASSYGDRETEAFF